The rows below give T cell receptor beta chains drawn from one sample of a study of cytomegalovirus exposure and HLA in healthy donors. This table comes from immunoSEQ multiplex PCR, and its TCRdb copy is limited to in-frame clones, with some not included. Of around 150,000 clones detected, roughly 80% appear once; the ten largest clones hold more than 4%. The source material was PBMCs. The origin of the receptors is a man in his forties or fifties in good health and CMV-seropositive. CDR3s include the opening cysteine and the closing phenylalanine or tryptophan. The D gene is left open where the match is weak. Size tells how often a clone was seen (once, few, many) or the class of an expanded clone, and some rows leave it out.

j_call,d_call,clone_size,v_call,cdr3_aa,cdr3_nt
TRBJ2-1,.,.,TRBV27,CASNRGGSYNEQFF,TGTGCCAGCAACCGGGGAGGCTCCTACAATGAGCAGTTCTTC
TRBJ2-6,.,.,TRBV6-1,CASRSGHSGANVLTF,TGTGCCAGCAGGAGTGGTCACTCTGGGGCCAACGTCCTGACTTTC
TRBJ1-1,TRBD1,.,TRBV18,CASSPLTGVGTEAFF,TGTGCCAGCTCACCACTAACAGGGGTGGGCACTGAAGCTTTCTTT
TRBJ2-2,.,few,TRBV5-1,CASSPHRDPTTGELFF,TGCGCCAGCAGCCCGCACAGAGACCCAACCACCGGGGAGCTGTTTTTT
TRBJ2-7,.,.,TRBV18,CASSLSFDRSKSPEQYF,TGTGCCAGCTCACTATCCTTCGACAGATCCAAATCTCCCGAGCAGTACTTC
TRBJ2-1,TRBD2,.,TRBV5-1,CASRLWREAQDYNEQFF,TGCGCCAGCAGATTATGGCGGGAGGCCCAGGATTACAATGAGCAGTTCTTC
TRBJ1-5,TRBD1,.,TRBV5-8,CASAGGTAGQPQHF,TGTGCCAGCGCCGGAGGGACAGCCGGACAGCCCCAGCATTTT
TRBJ1-1,.,few,TRBV2,CASNPGLNTEAFF,TGTGCCAGCAACCCAGGGTTGAACACTGAAGCTTTCTTT
TRBJ2-5,TRBD1,.,TRBV5-1,CASRRTGQETQYF,TGCGCCAGCAGAAGGACAGGGCAAGAGACCCAGTACTTC
TRBJ1-2,.,.,TRBV18,CASSPERFSGYTF,TGTGCCAGCTCCCCAGAGAGGTTTTCGGGCTACACCTTC
TRBJ1-3,.,.,TRBV6-5,CASSPGGANTIYF,TGTGCCAGCAGTCCGGGAGGGGCAAACACCATATATTTT
TRBJ2-5,TRBD2,.,TRBV9,CASSEGLAGLQETQYF,TGTGCCAGCAGTGAGGGACTAGCGGGGCTCCAAGAGACCCAGTACTTC
TRBJ2-3,.,.,TRBV4-1,CASSGARAGVTDTQYF,TGCGCCAGCAGCGGAGCGCGGGCCGGGGTCACAGATACGCAGTATTTT
TRBJ2-7,.,.,TRBV10-3,CAISEEGLGIYEQYF,TGTGCCATCAGTGAAGAGGGCCTGGGAATCTACGAGCAGTACTTC
TRBJ2-2,.,.,TRBV7-6,CASSLVRGSTGELFF,TGTGCCAGCAGCTTAGTCCGGGGGTCCACCGGGGAGCTGTTTTTT
TRBJ2-7,TRBD2,.,TRBV27,CASSPSSGLAGGRYEQYF,TGTGCCAGCAGTCCCTCCTCGGGACTAGCGGGAGGGCGCTACGAGCAGTACTTC
TRBJ1-4,.,.,TRBV28,CASSSRGVNEKLFF,TGTGCCAGCAGCTCTCGGGGAGTTAATGAAAAACTGTTTTTT
TRBJ2-7,.,.,TRBV5-1,CARIPKETSYEQYF,TGCGCCAGAATCCCAAAGGAGACCTCCTACGAGCAGTACTTC
TRBJ1-2,TRBD1,.,TRBV27,CASSPGTGGGYTF,TGTGCCAGCAGTCCCGGGACAGGGGGTGGCTACACCTTC
TRBJ2-6,.,.,TRBV9,CASSHPADGANVLTF,TGTGCCAGCAGCCACCCGGCGGATGGGGCCAACGTCCTGACTTTC
TRBJ1-1,.,.,TRBV6-1,CASKSQGRVEAFF,TGTGCCAGCAAATCCCAGGGGCGCGTTGAAGCTTTCTTT
TRBJ2-4,.,.,TRBV5-1,CASSFQSLGQLAKNIQYF,TGCGCCAGCAGCTTTCAAAGCCTGGGCCAACTAGCCAAAAACATTCAGTACTTC